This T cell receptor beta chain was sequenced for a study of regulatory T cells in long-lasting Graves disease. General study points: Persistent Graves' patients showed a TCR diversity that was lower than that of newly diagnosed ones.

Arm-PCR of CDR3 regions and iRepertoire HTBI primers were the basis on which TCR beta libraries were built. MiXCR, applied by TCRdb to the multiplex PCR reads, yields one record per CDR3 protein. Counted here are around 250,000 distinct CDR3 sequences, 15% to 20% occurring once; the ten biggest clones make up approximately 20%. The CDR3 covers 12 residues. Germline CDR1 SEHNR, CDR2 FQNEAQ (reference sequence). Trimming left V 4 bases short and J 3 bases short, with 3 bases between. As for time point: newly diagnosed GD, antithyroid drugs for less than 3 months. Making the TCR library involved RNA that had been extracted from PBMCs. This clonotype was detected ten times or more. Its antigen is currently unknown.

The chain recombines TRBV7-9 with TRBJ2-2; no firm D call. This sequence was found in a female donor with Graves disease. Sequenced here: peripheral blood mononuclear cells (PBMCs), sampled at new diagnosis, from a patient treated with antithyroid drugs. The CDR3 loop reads CASSSHTGELFF. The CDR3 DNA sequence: TGTGCCAGCAGCTCACACACCGGGGAGCTGTTTTTT.